These 11 T cell receptor beta chains share one sample of origin, sequenced in a study of T-cell memory formation after mild COVID-19. TCRdb called the 5' RACE reads again in MiXCR, with one record for every CDR3 protein. The repertoire has about 140,000 distinct CDR3 sequences, approximately 15% of them found once; the top ten carry 14%. Sample: PBMCs or a T cell subset sorted from them (not recorded which). The receptors were sampled from an adult woman who had mild COVID-19 (a few samples of this study predate the infection). Cell type and time point are not known.

This clonotype appeared many times. The rearrangement links TRBV12-3 or TRBV12-4 to TRBJ1-1; D remains ambiguous. V dropped 8 bases and J dropped 4 bases, with 14 bases sitting between them. The CDR3 is made up of 13 amino acids. In nucleotides, the CDR3 is TGTGCCAGCGGGGTGTCCGGAGGCACTGAAGCTTTCTTT. This encodes CASGVSGGTEAFF.

This rearrangement joins TRBV5-1 to TRBJ1-2; D perhaps matches TRBD1 (5 bases). Trimming pared 4 bases from V and 7 bases from J, leaving 20 bases between. The CDR3 is 15 amino acids. The germline CDR1 and CDR2 sequences are SGHRS and YFSETQ. The CDR3 DNA reads TGCGCCAGCAGCCTGGGGAACGGGACCCCCCGTGGCTACACCTTC. Amino acids: CASSLGNGTPRGYTF.

This clonotype was seen a few times. The CDR3 bases are TGTGCCAGCAGTTATGAGTCGGTAATTGAGGAGACCCAGTACTTC. This sequence encodes CASSYESVIEETQYF. The chain combines TRBV6-2 or TRBV6-3 with TRBJ2-5; the D is unclear. Germline values: CDR1 MNHEY, CDR2 SVGEGT. This CDR3 is built from 15 residues. Trimming removed 3 bases at V and 5 bases at J, with 16 bases between.

This chain joins TRBV24-1 and TRBJ2-1; D may correspond to TRBD1 or TRBD2 (5 bases each). With 2 bases removed from V and 5 bases from J, the gap between germline ends came to 12 bases. The CDR3 is 15 residues long. Germline CDR1 is KGHDR and CDR2 is SFDVKD. CDR3 loop: CATSDSGPINNEQFF. The CDR3 DNA sequence: TGTGCCACCAGTGATTCGGGACCAATAAACAATGAGCAGTTCTTC.

The V gene is TRBV5-6, the J gene TRBJ1-1; 11 positions agree with TRBD1. This CDR3 spans 15 amino acids. V dropped 2 bases and J dropped 6; count of bases not matched to a gene: 6. Germline lookup yields CDR1 SGHDT and CDR2 YYEEEE. Here the CDR3 DNA reads TGTGCCAGCAGCTTCGCCCCGGGACAGGGGGCTGAAGCTTTCTTT. Translated, it gives CASSFAPGQGAEAFF.

V and J are TRBV5-1 and TRBJ2-1; 10 bases are shared with TRBD1. After removal of 4 bases from V and 9 bases from J, the junction contained 7 bases not matched to a gene. Germline-derived CDR1 and CDR2 are SGHRS and YFSETQ. This CDR3 contains 14 residues. The CDR3 spells CASSPLDRGGEQFF. CDR3 in DNA: TGCGCCAGCAGCCCGCTGGACAGGGGGGGTGAGCAGTTCTTC.

This clonotype showed up just once. V and J are TRBV7-3 and TRBJ2-3; 10 nucleotides agree with TRBD2. J was trimmed by 5 bases and V by 3 bases; bases with no gene match: 8. The CDR3 has 16 amino acids. The V gene's germline CDR1 is SGHTA and CDR2 FQGTGA. CDR3 in amino acids: CASSLWSGRAGDTQYF. CDR3 bases: TGTGCCAGCAGCTTGTGGAGCGGGAGGGCCGGAGATACGCAGTATTTT.

This clonotype was picked up a small number of times. V usage is TRBV6-5 and J usage is TRBJ2-7, with TRBD1 identical over 7 bases. The J segment lost 2 bases and the V segment lost 4 bases, leaving 5 bases of the junction unmatched. Per germline, CDR1 MNHEY and CDR2 SVGAGI. This CDR3 has 14 amino acids. CDR3 coding DNA: TGTGCCAGCAGTTGGAGACAGGGCACCTACGAGCAGTACTTC. Translated, it gives CASSWRQGTYEQYF.

The chain is built from TRBV6-4 and TRBJ1-2; TRBD1 matches 7 bases. Germline V gene data show CDR1 as MRHNA and CDR2 as SNTAGT. V shed 6 bases, J shed 6 bases, and the junction held 16 bases outside the gene matches. This CDR3 has 16 amino acids. As DNA, the CDR3 is TGTGCCAGCAGCCCGACAGGGACGGTCCACGGCGATGGCTACACCTTC. It encodes CASSPTGTVHGDGYTF.

The genes are TRBV5-1 and TRBJ2-3; perhaps TRBD2 as D (5 bases). Trimming removed 0 bases at V and 1 base at J, with 9 bases between. CDR1 is SGHRS, CDR2 YFSETQ, per germline. CDR3 length equals 15 residues. CDR3 in DNA: TGCGCCAGCAGCTTGGTCGGGGATCGCACAGATACGCAGTATTTT. Amino acid sequence: CASSLVGDRTDTQYF.

The chain carries TRBV4-1 and TRBJ1-4, with a tentative D call TRBD1 (5 bases). The CDR3 is 15 amino acids. Germline-derived CDR1 and CDR2 are MGHRA and YSYEKL. The V gene lost 4 bases and the J gene lost 4 bases, with 13 bases spanning the gap. CDR3 amino acids: CASSRGSGDNEKLFF. The CDR3 DNA is TGCGCCAGCAGCCGGGGATCGGGGGATAATGAAAAACTGTTTTTT.